The 15 T cell receptor beta chains given below trace back to one sample, sequenced in a study of early T cells in non-severe SARS-CoV-2 infection. TCRdb independently ran MiXCR on the 5' RACE reads; one entry per CDR3 protein. The table records 80,000 to 100,000 distinct CDR3 sequences, less than 15% of them present only once. What was sequenced was whole blood. These receptors all stem from an adult who was a healthcare worker with PCR-confirmed SARS-CoV-2 infection or an uninfected control (not recorded which).

CDR3 loop: CASSKLGCSYEQYF. CDR3 coding DNA: TGTGCCAGCAGCAAACTCGGATGCTCCTACGAGCAGTACTTC. The chain is built from TRBV21-1 and TRBJ2-7. TRBV21-1 is a pseudogene. CDR3 size: 14 residues.

CDR3 nucleotide sequence: TGTGCCAGCAGTGGGGTCCAGGACACTGAAGCTTTCTTT. Protein: CASSGVQDTEAFF. The J gene is TRBJ1-1, the V gene TRBV2, with unresolved D. Trimming left V 4 bases short and J 3 bases short, with 9 bases between. The CDR3 has 13 residues. Looked up from germline, CDR1 is SNHLY and CDR2 is FYNNEI.

This clonotype was counted at least ten times. In DNA, the CDR3 is TGCAGTGCTAGAGAGGGGACAGGCCTCACTGAAGCTTTCTTT. It yields the protein CSAREGTGLTEAFF. This chain uses TRBV20-1 with TRBJ1-1; 8 bases are a match to TRBD1. Unmatched junction bases numbered 4, after V lost 0 bases and J lost 4 bases. Germline V gene lookup returns CDR1 DFQATT and CDR2 SNEGSKA (reference sequence). The CDR3 runs to 14 residues.

The table lists this clonotype with a few counts. The chain carries TRBV9 and TRBJ1-1; TRBD1 matches 8 bases. The V and J ends lost 4 bases and 2 bases, in that order; junction bases with no gene match: 4. CDR1 and CDR2 from the germline V gene are SGDLS and YYNGEE. This CDR3 comprises 14 residues. In DNA, the CDR3 is TGTGCCAGCAGCTCCGGGACAGGCAACACTGAAGCTTTCTTT. Its protein is CASSSGTGNTEAFF.

V usage is TRBV28 and J usage is TRBJ1-1; the D is unclear. The V gene's germline CDR1 is MDHEN and CDR2 SYDVKM. This CDR3 contains 11 residues. Between the trimmed V and J ends, which lost 6 bases and 8 bases, there was a span of 10 bases. DNA for the CDR3: TGTGCCAGCAGCCTCGGGAAAGAAGCTTTCTTT. It codes for CASSLGKEAFF.

J is TRBJ2-3 and V is TRBV7-6, with 9 bases lining up with TRBD2. After removal of 0 bases from V and 1 base from J, the junction contained 8 bases not matched to a gene. In germline, CDR1 is SGHVS, CDR2 FNYEAQ. CDR3 size: 18 residues. CDR3 sequence reads: CASSLAPLTSGRTDTQYF. DNA of the CDR3: TGTGCCAGCAGCTTAGCGCCACTAACTAGCGGGCGCACAGATACGCAGTATTTT.

This clonotype showed up just a few times. The V gene is TRBV7-2, the J gene TRBJ2-1; possible D gene TRBD2, 6 bases. The CDR3 has 16 amino acids. V gave up 4 bases and J gave up 0 bases, with 13 bases separating them. The germline V gene has CDR1 SGHTA and CDR2 FQGNSA. The CDR3 region is CASSSPTRSSYNEQFF. CDR3 bases: TGTGCCAGCAGCTCCCCGACTAGGAGCTCCTACAATGAGCAGTTCTTC.

This clonotype was observed many times. The V and J genes are TRBV2 and TRBJ2-5, with TRBD2 identical over 13 bases. V was clipped by 5 bases and J by 2 bases; unmatched bases: 2. This CDR3 is 15 amino acids long. CDR1 is SNHLY and CDR2 is FYNNEI in the germline V gene. DNA of the CDR3: TGTGCCAGCAGTCAACTAGCGGGGGGGCAAGAGACCCAGTACTTC. Residues: CASSQLAGGQETQYF.

This clonotype was observed a handful of times. V gene TRBV7-8 combines with J gene TRBJ2-1; no reliable D call. V lost 4 bases to trimming and J lost 0 bases, with 13 bases between them. The CDR3 covers 16 residues. Per the germline V gene, CDR1 is SGHVS and CDR2 is FQNEAQ. This chain's CDR3 is CASSYALGDSYNEQFF. CDR3 sequence (DNA): TGTGCCAGCAGCTACGCGCTGGGCGACTCCTACAATGAGCAGTTCTTC.

The chain employs TRBV5-4 and TRBJ1-2; TRBD1 matches 8 bases. The junction had 8 bases not matched to a gene; V was cut back by 4 bases and J by 0 bases. The CDR3 consists of 16 residues. Germline V gene sequence: CDR1 SGHNT, CDR2 YYREEE (reference sequence). The CDR3 DNA is TGTGCCAGCAGCGGACTAAAGACAGGGGCTAACTATGGCTACACCTTC. Encoded protein: CASSGLKTGANYGYTF.

Ten or more counts support this clonotype. The V gene is TRBV20-1, the J gene TRBJ2-5; D unclear. The CDR3 totals 11 residues. Germline loops: CDR1 DFQATT, CDR2 SNEGSKA (reference sequence). Trimming shortened V by 7 bases and J by 1 base, and 7 bases separated the two germline ends. The chain's CDR3 is CSGASQETQYF. DNA for the CDR3: TGCAGTGGTGCTAGCCAAGAGACCCAGTACTTC.

CDR3 in DNA: TGCAGCGCGGAGTCCCGGGACAGGAACACTGAAGCTTTCTTT. Its translation: CSAESRDRNTEAFF. The chain carries TRBV29-1 and TRBJ1-1; 7 bases line up with TRBD1. The CDR3 is 14 amino acids. Germline V gene data show CDR1 as SQVTM and CDR2 as ANQGSEA. The V segment lost 7 bases and the J segment 1 base; nucleotides outside the gene matches: 9. The complete variable domain, with remaining parts taken from reference TRBV29-1 and TRBJ1-1, reads SAVISQKPSRDICQRGTSLTIQCQVDSQVTMMFWYRQQPGQSLTLIATANQGSEATYESGFVIDKFPISRPNLTFSTLTVSNMSPEDSSIYLCSAESRDRNTEAFFGQGTRLTVV.

The sample holds a few counts of this clonotype. The chain has TRBV15 and TRBJ2-1; D might be TRBD2 (6 bases). The CDR3 covers 12 residues. Germline loops: CDR1 LNHNV, CDR2 YYDKDF (reference sequence). V shed 3 bases and J shed 9 bases, with 9 bases lying between them. CDR3 loop: CATSRGLFEQFF. The CDR3 region has the DNA TGTGCCACCAGCAGGGGACTTTTTGAGCAGTTCTTC.

The chain joins TRBV13 to TRBJ2-2; D is perhaps TRBD1 or TRBD2 (5 bases each). CDR3 length equals 17 residues. CDR1 and CDR2 (germline): PRHDT, FYEKMQ (reference sequence). The ends were cut back, 5 bases at V and 0 bases at J, with 16 bases in the middle. The CDR3 protein is CASSPHGDHANTGELFF. The CDR3 DNA sequence: TGTGCCAGCAGCCCACACGGGGACCACGCGAACACCGGGGAGCTGTTTTTT.

Turning to this clonotype: Just one base apart from a much larger clone, this may be a read error. The V and J genes are TRBV29-1 and TRBJ2-7; possible D gene TRBD2, 6 bases. V was pared by 8 bases and J by 4 bases, with 18 bases between. The CDR3 is made up of 13 amino acids. Per germline, CDR1 SQVTM and CDR2 ANQGSEA. Written as DNA, the CDR3 is TGCAGCATAGAAGGTGGAGGGCTGTACGAGCAGTACTTC. It encodes CSIEGGGLYEQYF.